The TCR beta chain described here comes from a study of T-cell reconstitution after alpha-beta-depleted transplantation in children. Study outcomes and limitations: At around two months after transplant, the alpha-beta T cells were reportedly derived from several hundred expanded clones that came from non-depleted graft cells. At day 60, the high TCRbeta diversity found in some patients originated from recipient T cells and thymic progenitors that had survived. One year after transplant, T-cell counts and diversity came mostly from newly produced T cells.

Ten or more counts support this clonotype. Antigen: not known. This CDR3 comprises 15 residues. With V trimmed by 6 bases and J by 6 bases, 7 bases remained unmatched. Unique molecular identifiers tagged the TCRbeta library. TCRdb reprocessed the PCR reads with MiXCR, giving one entry per CDR3 protein. The sample records 200,000 to 250,000 distinct CDR3 sequences, 24% being singletons. This receptor was taken from a female patient aged 2-9 years who had a stem cell transplant for congenital amegakaryocytic thrombocytopenia, so the T cells may come from the graft donor. The sample in question was PBMCs, mostly from graft donor cells, obtained 360 days after TCRalphabeta/CD19-depleted stem cell transplant. This chain joins TRBV12-3 or TRBV12-4 and TRBJ1-4; 10 bases align to TRBD1. Here the CDR3 DNA reads TGTGCCAGCAGCCTGACCGGGACAGGGGATGAAAAACTGTTTTTT. This codes for CASSLTGTGDEKLFF.